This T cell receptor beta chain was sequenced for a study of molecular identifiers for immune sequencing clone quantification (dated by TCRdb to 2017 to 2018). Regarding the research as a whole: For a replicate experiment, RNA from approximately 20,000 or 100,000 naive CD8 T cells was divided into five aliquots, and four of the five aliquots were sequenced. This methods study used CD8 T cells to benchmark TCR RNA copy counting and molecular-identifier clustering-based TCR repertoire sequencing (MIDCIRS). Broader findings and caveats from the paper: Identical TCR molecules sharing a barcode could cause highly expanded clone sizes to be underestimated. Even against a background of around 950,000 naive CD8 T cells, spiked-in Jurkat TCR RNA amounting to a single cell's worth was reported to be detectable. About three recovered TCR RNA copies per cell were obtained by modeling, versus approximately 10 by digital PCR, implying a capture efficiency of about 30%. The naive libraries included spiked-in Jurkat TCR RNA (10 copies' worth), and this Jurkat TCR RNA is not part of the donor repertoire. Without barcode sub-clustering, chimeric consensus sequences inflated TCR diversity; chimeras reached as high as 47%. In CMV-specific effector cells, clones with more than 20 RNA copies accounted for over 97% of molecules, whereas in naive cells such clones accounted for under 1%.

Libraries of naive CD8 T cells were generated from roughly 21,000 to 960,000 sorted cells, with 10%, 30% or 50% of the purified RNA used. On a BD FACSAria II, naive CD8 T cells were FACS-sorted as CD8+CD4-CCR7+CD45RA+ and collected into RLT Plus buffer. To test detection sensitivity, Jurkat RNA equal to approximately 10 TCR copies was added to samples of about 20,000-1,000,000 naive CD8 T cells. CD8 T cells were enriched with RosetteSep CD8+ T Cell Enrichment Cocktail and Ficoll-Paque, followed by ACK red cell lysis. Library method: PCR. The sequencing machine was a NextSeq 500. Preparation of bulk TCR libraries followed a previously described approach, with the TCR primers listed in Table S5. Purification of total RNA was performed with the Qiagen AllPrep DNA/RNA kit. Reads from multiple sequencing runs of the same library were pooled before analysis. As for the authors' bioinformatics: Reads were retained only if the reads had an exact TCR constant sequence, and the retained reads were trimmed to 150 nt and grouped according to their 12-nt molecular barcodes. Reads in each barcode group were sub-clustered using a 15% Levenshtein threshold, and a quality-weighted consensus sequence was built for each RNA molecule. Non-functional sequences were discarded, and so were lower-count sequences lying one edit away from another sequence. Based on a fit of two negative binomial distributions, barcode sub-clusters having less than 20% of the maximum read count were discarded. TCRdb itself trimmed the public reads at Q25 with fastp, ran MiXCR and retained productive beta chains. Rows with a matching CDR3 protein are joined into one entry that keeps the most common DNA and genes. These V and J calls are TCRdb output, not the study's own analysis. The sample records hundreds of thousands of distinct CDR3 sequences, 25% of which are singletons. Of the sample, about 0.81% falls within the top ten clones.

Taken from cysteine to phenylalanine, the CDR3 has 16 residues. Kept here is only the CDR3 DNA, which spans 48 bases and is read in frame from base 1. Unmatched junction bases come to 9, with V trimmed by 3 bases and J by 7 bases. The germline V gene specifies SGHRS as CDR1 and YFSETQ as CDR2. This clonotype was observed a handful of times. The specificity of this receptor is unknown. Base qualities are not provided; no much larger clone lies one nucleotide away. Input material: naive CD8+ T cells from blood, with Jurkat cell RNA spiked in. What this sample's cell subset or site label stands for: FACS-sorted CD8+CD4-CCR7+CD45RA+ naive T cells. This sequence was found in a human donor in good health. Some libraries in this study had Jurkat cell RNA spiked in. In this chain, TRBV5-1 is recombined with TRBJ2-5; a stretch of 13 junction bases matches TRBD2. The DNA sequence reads TGCGCCAGCAGCTCGACTAGCGGGGGGACCGGTGGGACCCAGTACTTC. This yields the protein CASSSTSGGTGGTQYF. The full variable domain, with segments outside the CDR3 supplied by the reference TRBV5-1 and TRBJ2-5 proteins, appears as KAGVTQTPRYLIKTRGQQVTLSCSPISGHRSVSWYQQTPGQGLQFLFEYFSETQRNKGNFPGRFSGRQFSNSRSEMNVSTLELGDSALYLCASSSTSGGTGGTQYFGPGTRLLVL.